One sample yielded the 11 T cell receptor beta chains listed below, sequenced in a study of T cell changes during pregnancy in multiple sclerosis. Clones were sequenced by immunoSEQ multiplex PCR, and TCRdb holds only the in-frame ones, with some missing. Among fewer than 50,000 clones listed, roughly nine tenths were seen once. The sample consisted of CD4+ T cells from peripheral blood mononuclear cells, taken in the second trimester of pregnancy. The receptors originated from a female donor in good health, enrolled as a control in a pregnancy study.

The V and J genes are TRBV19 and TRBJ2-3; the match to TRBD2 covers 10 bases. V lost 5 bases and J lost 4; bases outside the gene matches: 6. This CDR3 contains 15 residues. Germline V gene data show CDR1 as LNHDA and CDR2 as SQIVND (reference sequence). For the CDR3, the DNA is TGTGCCAGTAGTGAGCGGGGGGGCCAGTCAGATACGCAGTATTTT. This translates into CASSERGGQSDTQYF.

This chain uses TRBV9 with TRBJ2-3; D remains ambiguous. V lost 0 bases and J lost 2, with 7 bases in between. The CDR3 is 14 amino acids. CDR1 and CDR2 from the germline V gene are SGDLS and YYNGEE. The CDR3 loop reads CASSVAGFTDTQYF. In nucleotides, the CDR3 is TGTGCCAGCAGCGTAGCCGGGTTCACAGATACGCAGTATTTT.

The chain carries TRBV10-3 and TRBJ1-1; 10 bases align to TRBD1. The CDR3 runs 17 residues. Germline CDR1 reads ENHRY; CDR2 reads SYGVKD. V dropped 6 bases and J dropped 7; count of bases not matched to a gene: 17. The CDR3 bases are TGTGCCATCAGCCCCAGGGTGACAGGGGGCGGTGGGGGTGAAGCTTTCTTT. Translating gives CAISPRVTGGGGGEAFF.

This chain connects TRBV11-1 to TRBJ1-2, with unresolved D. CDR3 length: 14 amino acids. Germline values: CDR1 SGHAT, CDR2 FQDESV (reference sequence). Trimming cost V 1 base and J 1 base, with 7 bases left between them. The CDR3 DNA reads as TGTGCCAGCAGCTTAGACAGCCTTAACTATGGCTACACCTTC. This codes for CASSLDSLNYGYTF. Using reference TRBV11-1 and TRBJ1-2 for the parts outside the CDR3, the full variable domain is EAEVAQSPRYKITEKSQAVAFWCDPISGHATLYWYRQILGQGPELLVQFQDESVVDDSQLPKDRFSAERLKGVDSTLKIQPAELGDSAMYLCASSLDSLNYGYTFGSGTRLTVV.

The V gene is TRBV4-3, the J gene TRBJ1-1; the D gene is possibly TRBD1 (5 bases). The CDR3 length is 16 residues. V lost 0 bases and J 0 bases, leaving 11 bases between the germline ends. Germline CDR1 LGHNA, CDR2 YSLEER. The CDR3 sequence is CASSQDQAGLNTEAFF. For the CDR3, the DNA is TGCGCCAGCAGCCAAGATCAGGCAGGGCTGAACACTGAAGCTTTCTTT.

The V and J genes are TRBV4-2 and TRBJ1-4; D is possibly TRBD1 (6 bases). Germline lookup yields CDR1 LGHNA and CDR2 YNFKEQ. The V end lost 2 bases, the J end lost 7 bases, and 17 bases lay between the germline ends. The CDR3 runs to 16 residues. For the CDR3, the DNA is TGTGCCAGCAGCCAAACCCTCGGGGGGGCGGTTGAAAAACTGTTTTTT. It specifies CASSQTLGGAVEKLFF.

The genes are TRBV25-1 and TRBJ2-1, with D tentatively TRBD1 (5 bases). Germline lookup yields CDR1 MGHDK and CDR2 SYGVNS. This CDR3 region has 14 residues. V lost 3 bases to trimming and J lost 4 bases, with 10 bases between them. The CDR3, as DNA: TGTGCCAGCAGTGATGACAGCCCTTACAATGAGCAGTTCTTC. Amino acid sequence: CASSDDSPYNEQFF.

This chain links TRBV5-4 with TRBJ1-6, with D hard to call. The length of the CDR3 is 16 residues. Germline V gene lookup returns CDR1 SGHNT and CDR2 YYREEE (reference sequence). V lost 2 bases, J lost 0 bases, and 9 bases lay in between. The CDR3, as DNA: TGTGCCAGCAGCTTATTGGGGAGCTCCTATAATTCACCCCTCCACTTT. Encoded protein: CASSLLGSSYNSPLHF.

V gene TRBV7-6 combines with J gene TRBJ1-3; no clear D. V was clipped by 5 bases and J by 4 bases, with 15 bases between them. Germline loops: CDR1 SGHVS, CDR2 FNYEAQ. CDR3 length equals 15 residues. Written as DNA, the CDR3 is TGTGCCAGCAGCCAACTTCGGGGAATCGGAAACACCATATATTTT. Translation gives CASSQLRGIGNTIYF.

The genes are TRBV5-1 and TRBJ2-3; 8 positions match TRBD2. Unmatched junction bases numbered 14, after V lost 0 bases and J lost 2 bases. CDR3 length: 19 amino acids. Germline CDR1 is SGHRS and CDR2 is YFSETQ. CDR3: CASSLGVGGAGLHTDTQYF. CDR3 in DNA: TGCGCCAGCAGCTTGGGGGTCGGGGGGGCCGGCCTGCACACAGATACGCAGTATTTT.

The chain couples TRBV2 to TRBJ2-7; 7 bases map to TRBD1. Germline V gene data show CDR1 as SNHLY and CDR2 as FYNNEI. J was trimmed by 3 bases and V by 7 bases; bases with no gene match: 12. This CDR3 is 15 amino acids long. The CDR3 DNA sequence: TGTGCCAGCAAAGGGGGCGCAGGGATCGGCTACGAGCAGTACTTC. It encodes CASKGGAGIGYEQYF.